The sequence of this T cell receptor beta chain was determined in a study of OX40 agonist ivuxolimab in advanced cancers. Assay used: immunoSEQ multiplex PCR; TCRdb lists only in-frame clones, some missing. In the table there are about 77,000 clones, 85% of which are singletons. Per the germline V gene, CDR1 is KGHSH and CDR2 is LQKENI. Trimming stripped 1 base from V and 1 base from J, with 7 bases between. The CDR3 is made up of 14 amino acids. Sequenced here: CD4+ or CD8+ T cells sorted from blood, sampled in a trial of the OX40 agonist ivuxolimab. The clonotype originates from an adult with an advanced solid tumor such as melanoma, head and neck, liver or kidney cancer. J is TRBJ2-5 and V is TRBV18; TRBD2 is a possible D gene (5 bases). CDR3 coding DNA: TGTGCCAGCTCACCACGGCGGGCCCAAGAGACCCAGTACTTC. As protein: CASSPRRAQETQYF. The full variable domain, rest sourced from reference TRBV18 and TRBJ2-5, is NAGVMQNPRHLVRRRGQEARLRCSPMKGHSHVYWYRQLPEEGLKFMVYLQKENIIDESGMPKERFSAEFPKEGPSILRIQQVVRGDSAAYFCASSPRRAQETQYFGPGTRLLVL.